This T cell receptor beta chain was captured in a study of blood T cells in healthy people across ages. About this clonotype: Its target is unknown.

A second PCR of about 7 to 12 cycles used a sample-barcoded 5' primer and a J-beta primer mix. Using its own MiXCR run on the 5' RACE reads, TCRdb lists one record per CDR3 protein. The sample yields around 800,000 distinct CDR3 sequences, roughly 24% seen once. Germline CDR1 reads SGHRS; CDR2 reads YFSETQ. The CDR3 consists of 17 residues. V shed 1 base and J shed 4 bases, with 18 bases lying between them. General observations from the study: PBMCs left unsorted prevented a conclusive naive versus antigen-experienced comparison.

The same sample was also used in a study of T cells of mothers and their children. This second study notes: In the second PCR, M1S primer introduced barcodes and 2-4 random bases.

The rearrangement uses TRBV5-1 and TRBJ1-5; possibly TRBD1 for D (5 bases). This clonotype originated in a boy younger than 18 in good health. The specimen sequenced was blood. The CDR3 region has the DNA TGCGCCAGCAGCTTGTCGGGACCCGGTTATAGTAATCAGCCCCAGCATTTT. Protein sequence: CASSLSGPGYSNQPQHF.